The T cell receptor (beta chain) described here comes from a study of blood T cell repertoires in COVID-19. Study in general: Specimens from acute and convalescent COVID-19 originated in the United States, Italy and Spain. From T cells, B-cell-depleted T cells, or PBMCs came the material, which was cDNA or gDNA.

Seattle patient enrollment occurred during active infection, with longitudinal follow-up thereafter. The CDR3 extends over 16 amino acids. The trim removed 9 bases at V and 0 bases at J, leaving 3 bases unmatched. Looked up from germline, CDR1 is SGHNT and CDR2 is YYREEE (reference sequence). As handled by the study authors: Estimation of nucleated cell counts relied on the amplification of reference gene primers. Sequenced by immunoSEQ multiplex PCR; TCRdb stores in-frame clones only, minus some. The V and J calls and clone size come from that table; D and trimming were worked out from the DNA. The sample consists of nearly 350,000 clones, approximately 87% of them appearing once.

The chain employs TRBV5-4 and TRBJ2-2; TRBD2 matches at 15 bases. The receptor was derived from a woman in her 50s with COVID-19, enrolled during active disease. The specimen was peripheral blood. For the CDR3, the DNA is TGTGCCACCGGACTAGCGGGAGGGCCGAACACCGGGGAGCTGTTTTTT. As protein: CATGLAGGPNTGELFF.